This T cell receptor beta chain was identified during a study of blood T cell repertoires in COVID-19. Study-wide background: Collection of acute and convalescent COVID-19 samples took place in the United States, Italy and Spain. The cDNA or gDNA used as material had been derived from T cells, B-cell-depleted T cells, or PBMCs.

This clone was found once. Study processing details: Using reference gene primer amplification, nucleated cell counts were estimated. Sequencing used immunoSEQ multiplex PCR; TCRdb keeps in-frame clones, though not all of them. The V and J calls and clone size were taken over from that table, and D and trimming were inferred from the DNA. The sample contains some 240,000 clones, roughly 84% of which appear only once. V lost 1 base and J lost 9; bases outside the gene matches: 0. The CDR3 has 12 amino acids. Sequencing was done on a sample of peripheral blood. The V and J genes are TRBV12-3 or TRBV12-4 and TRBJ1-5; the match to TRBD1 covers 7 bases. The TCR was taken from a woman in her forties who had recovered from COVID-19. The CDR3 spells CASSLGTGPQHF. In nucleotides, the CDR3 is TGTGCCAGCAGTTTAGGGACAGGGCCCCAGCATTTT.